Shown below are 20 T cell receptor beta chains from a single sample sequenced in a study of beta chain features in type 1 diabetes (dated by TCRdb to the late 2010s). Overall study outcomes, separate from this receptor: In all four CD4+ subsets, TCRB CDR3 length was moderately but significantly shorter in type 1 diabetes patients.

Their antigens are not known. Libraries were made using the immunoSEQ multiplex PCR assay. The entire isolated RNA was reverse transcribed using the High Capacity cDNA Reverse Transcription Kit, and thus expressed TCRB transcripts were sequenced. The immuneACCESS repertoire file appears here via TCRdb, limited to in-frame rearrangements. These files lack a portion of the clones; in checked studies, under half of the deficit traces to unresolved V genes, and the cause of the others is not known. The sample contains 630,000 or so clones, 11% to 15% of them found a single time. Approximately 0.043% of the sample goes to the ten largest clones. Material for sequencing was naive CD4+ T cells from blood. Reading the label with the study, this specimen's cell subset or site is: true naive CD4+ T cells. These receptors came from a man aged 18 to 30 with type 1 diabetes.

This chain connects TRBV6-6 to TRBJ1-2; no definite D call. Germline lookup yields CDR1 MNHNY and CDR2 SVGAGI (reference sequence). The CDR3 consists of 12 residues. Between the trimmed V and J ends, which lost 6 bases and 4 bases, there was a span of 9 bases. CDR3 coding DNA: TGTGCCAGCAGGGGAGGTGGCTATGGCTACACCTTC. Translating gives CASRGGGYGYTF.

The V and J genes are TRBV7-9 and TRBJ2-7; 9 bases line up with TRBD1. The CDR3 contains 14 residues. Looked up from germline, CDR1 is SEHNR and CDR2 is FQNEAQ (reference sequence). The V segment lost 4 bases and the J segment 5 bases; nucleotides outside the gene matches: 6. The DNA of the CDR3 is TGTGCCAGCAGCTCATACAGGGGGCCCGACGAGCAGTACTTC. This sequence encodes CASSSYRGPDEQYF.

The chain couples TRBV5-6 to TRBJ2-1, with D possibly TRBD2 on 5 matching bases. Germline loops: CDR1 SGHDT, CDR2 YYEEEE. The length of the CDR3 is 16 residues. With 1 base removed from V and 1 base from J, the gap between germline ends came to 12 bases. For the CDR3, the DNA is TGTGCCAGCAGCTTGTCACGCAGGACTTCCTACAATGAGCAGTTCTTC. This translates into CASSLSRRTSYNEQFF.

This chain links TRBV5-6 with TRBJ2-1, with no clear D. V lost 4 bases, J lost 4 bases, and 15 bases lay in between. There are 15 residues in the CDR3. Germline V lookup: CDR1 SGHDT, CDR2 YYEEEE. CDR3 DNA sequence: TGTGCCAGCAGCCCCTCCCGGTCGGGTTACAATGAGCAGTTCTTC. This gives the protein CASSPSRSGYNEQFF.

This chain connects TRBV30 to TRBJ2-5; D gene ambiguous. Germline V gives CDR1 GTSNPN, CDR2 SVGIG (reference sequence). This CDR3 contains 14 residues. V was cut by 0 bases and J by 2 bases, with 10 bases left in between. CDR3 region: CAWSVRDSQETQYF. The CDR3 DNA sequence: TGTGCCTGGAGTGTAAGAGACTCTCAAGAGACCCAGTACTTC.

CDR3: CASNPTPSETQYF. In DNA form, the CDR3 reads TGCGCCAGCAACCCCACCCCCTCCGAGACCCAGTACTTC. This rearrangement joins TRBV5-1 to TRBJ2-5; D ambiguous. CDR3 length: 13 residues. Germline CDR1 is SGHRS and CDR2 is YFSETQ. Trimming stripped 6 bases from V and 5 bases from J, with 14 bases between.

The rearrangement joins TRBV11-2 to TRBJ2-1; TRBD1 might be the D (6 bases). The CDR3 length is 14 residues. V was cut by 5 bases and J by 2 bases, with 10 bases left in between. Germline CDR1 SGHAT, CDR2 FQNNGV. The CDR3 reads CASSIGTTYNEQFF. CDR3 nucleotide sequence: TGTGCCAGCAGCATCGGGACAACCTACAATGAGCAGTTCTTC.

This clone was seen a handful of times. This chain joins TRBV30 and TRBJ2-1; the D is unclear. This CDR3 is built from 14 residues. V lost 1 base and J lost 9, with 16 bases in between. Looked up from germline, CDR1 is GTSNPN and CDR2 is SVGIG (reference sequence). The CDR3 sequence: CAWSAGQPGGEQFF. As DNA, the CDR3 is TGTGCCTGGAGTGCGGGCCAGCCGGGTGGTGAGCAGTTCTTC.

V is TRBV7-2 and J is TRBJ1-6; tentatively, D is TRBD1 (5 bases). Between the trimmed V and J ends, which lost 9 bases and 15 bases, there was a span of 18 bases. This CDR3 comprises 12 residues. CDR1 and CDR2 (germline): SGHTA, FQGNSA. The CDR3 DNA follows: TGTGCCAGACCCACTAGGGGATCGGTCCTCCACTTT. Its translation: CARPTRGSVLHF.

The table lists this clone with a few counts. The V gene is TRBV30, the J gene TRBJ2-1; D is ambiguous. Per the germline V gene, CDR1 is GTSNPN and CDR2 is SVGIG (reference sequence). This CDR3 region has 15 residues. The V end was cut by 0 bases, the J end by 8 bases, with 17 bases between. The CDR3 DNA reads TGTGCCTGGAGTGTACTGTTAAGGCCCTTGGATGAGCAGTTCTTC. Its translation is CAWSVLLRPLDEQFF.

V is TRBV7-3 and J is TRBJ2-1; D is possibly TRBD2 (5 bases). Germline loops: CDR1 SGHTA, CDR2 FQGTGA. The length of the CDR3 is 14 residues. V lost 3 bases, J lost 4 bases, and 10 bases lay in between. The CDR3: CASSFGRGYNEQFF. CDR3 sequence (DNA): TGTGCCAGCAGCTTTGGCCGGGGATACAATGAGCAGTTCTTC.

The table lists this clone with a few counts. The chain recombines TRBV6-5 with TRBJ2-7, with D maybe TRBD1 (6 bases). From germline, CDR1 is MNHEY and CDR2 SVGAGI. Trimming took 2 bases from V and 3 from J, leaving 14 bases between them. The CDR3 runs to 15 residues. CDR3 nucleotide sequence: TGTGCCAGCAGTTACGCAGATACAGGGAACTACGAGCAGTACTTC. Its protein is CASSYADTGNYEQYF.

With regard to this clone: The same CDR3 also results from other DNA sequences found in this sample. V is TRBV9 and J is TRBJ2-5; no clear D. Per the germline V gene, CDR1 is SGDLS and CDR2 is YYNGEE. V was trimmed by 0 bases and J by 4 bases, leaving 10 bases between them. The CDR3 contains 14 residues. The CDR3 here is CASSVGSSGETQYF. In nucleotides, the CDR3 is TGTGCCAGCAGCGTAGGTTCGTCGGGAGAGACCCAGTACTTC.

The rearrangement joins TRBV4-1 to TRBJ1-2; tentatively, D is TRBD1 (5 bases). Germline values: CDR1 MGHRA, CDR2 YSYEKL. This CDR3 spans 12 amino acids. V dropped 4 bases and J dropped 7 bases, with 10 bases sitting between them. The CDR3 region is CASSRLGGGYTF. The CDR3 DNA sequence: TGCGCCAGCAGCCGCTTGGGGGGTGGCTACACCTTC.

V is TRBV2 and J is TRBJ2-2; maybe TRBD1 (6 bases). Trimming cost V 2 bases and J 3 bases, with 7 bases left between them. This CDR3 is built from 14 residues. The germline CDR1 and CDR2 sequences are SNHLY and FYNNEI. CDR3 residues: CASSEQGYTGELFF. In nucleotides, the CDR3 is TGTGCCAGCAGTGAACAGGGGTACACCGGGGAGCTGTTTTTT. Using reference TRBV2 and TRBJ2-2 for the parts outside the CDR3, the full variable domain is EPEVTQTPSHQVTQMGQEVILRCVPISNHLYFYWYRQILGQKVEFLVSFYNNEISEKSEIFDDQFSVERPDGSNFTLKIRSTKLEDSAMYFCASSEQGYTGELFFGEGSRLTVL.

In this sample, this clone turned up a few times. V gene TRBV2 combines with J gene TRBJ2-1; D might be TRBD2 (5 bases). The V end lost 5 bases, the J end lost 0 bases, and 11 bases lay between the germline ends. The CDR3 has 15 amino acids. Germline CDR1 SNHLY, CDR2 FYNNEI. The DNA of the CDR3 is TGTGCCAGCAGTCGGAGGTATAGCTCCTACAATGAGCAGTTCTTC. It specifies CASSRRYSSYNEQFF.

This clone was detected only once. One end of the junction varies from germline; a read error may be responsible. V usage is TRBV6-6 and J usage is TRBJ1-2; maybe TRBD1 (6 bases). CDR3 size: 14 residues. The V gene's germline CDR1 is MNHNY and CDR2 SVGAGI (reference sequence). CDR3 in amino acids: CAISSLDSYYGYTF. CDR3 nucleotide sequence: TGTGCCATCAGTTCTTTGGACAGCTACTATGGCTACACCTTC.

Details on this clone: Other DNA sequences within the sample encode an identical CDR3. V usage is TRBV30 and J usage is TRBJ1-5; TRBD1 might be the D (5 bases). The CDR3 spans 13 residues. V was pared by 0 bases and J by 7 bases, with 10 bases between. Per the germline V gene, CDR1 is GTSNPN and CDR2 is SVGIG (reference sequence). The CDR3 spells CAWSVLGGQPQHF. CDR3 nucleotides: TGTGCCTGGAGTGTCTTGGGGGGGCAGCCCCAGCATTTT. Full variable domain (outside the CDR3, taken from reference TRBV30 and TRBJ1-5): SQTIHQWPATLVQPVGSPLSLECTVEGTSNPNLYWYRQAAGRGLQLLFYSVGIGQISSEVPQNLSASRPQDRQFILSSKKLLLSDSGFYLCAWSVLGGQPQHFGDGTRLSIL.

The rearrangement uses TRBV6-5 and TRBJ1-2; unclear D gene. V was trimmed by 4 bases and J by 4 bases, leaving 19 bases between them. This CDR3 is 16 amino acids long. Germline lookup yields CDR1 MNHEY and CDR2 SVGAGI. CDR3 DNA sequence: TGTGCCAGCAGTTTTGGGCGAGACCACGATGGCTATGGCTACACCTTC. Encoded protein: CASSFGRDHDGYGYTF.

This clone came up a few times. J is TRBJ2-7 and V is TRBV27, with TRBD1 identical over 7 bases. CDR1 and CDR2 (germline): MNHEY, SMNVEV (reference sequence). The CDR3 extends over 14 amino acids. Trimming cost V 5 bases and J 5 bases; bases outside gene matches: 9. CDR3 coding DNA: TGTGCCAGCAGTCCCCGGACAGGTATCGACGAGCAGTACTTC. Encoded protein: CASSPRTGIDEQYF.